The present T cell receptor beta chain was sequenced within a study of T cells in Graves' hyperthyroidism and ophthalmopathy. Study-level information: Peripheral blood was acquired at first diagnosis, ahead of any therapy whatsoever. Study-wide results and caveats: For ophthalmopathy, model prediction preceded onset by a median about 6 months.

This clonotype was recorded at least ten times. What it binds is not known. Trimming cost V 4 bases and J 4 bases, with 14 bases left between them. Germline values: CDR1 SGHRS, CDR2 YFSETQ. This CDR3 has 14 amino acids. Amplified TCR beta CDR3 regions derived from RNA transcripts. First-round RT-PCR with HTBI primers amplified the TCR CDR3 region. MiXCR, applied by TCRdb to the multiplex PCR reads, yields one record per CDR3 protein. The top ten clones hold over 50% of a sample with under 350,000 distinct CDR3 sequences, 15% to 20% of them seen once. V and J are TRBV5-1 and TRBJ1-2; D might be TRBD1 (5 bases). The clonotype comes from a woman aged 55-75 years with Graves' ophthalmopathy. The sequenced sample was blood. Here the CDR3 DNA reads TGCGCCAGCAGCCCTGGGACCGACGTCTATGGCTACACCTTC. It specifies CASSPGTDVYGYTF.